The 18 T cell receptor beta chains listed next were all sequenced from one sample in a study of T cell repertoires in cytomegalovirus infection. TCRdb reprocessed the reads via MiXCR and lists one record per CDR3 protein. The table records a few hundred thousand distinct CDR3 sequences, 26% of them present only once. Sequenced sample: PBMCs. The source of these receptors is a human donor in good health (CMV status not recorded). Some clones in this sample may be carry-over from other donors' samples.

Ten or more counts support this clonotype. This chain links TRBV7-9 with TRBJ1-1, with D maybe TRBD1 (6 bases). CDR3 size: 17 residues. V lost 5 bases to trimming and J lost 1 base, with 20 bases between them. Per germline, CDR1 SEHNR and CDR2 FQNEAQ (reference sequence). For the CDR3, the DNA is TGTGCCAGCAGCACCGACAGGTGGATTGGGGAGAACACTGAAGCTTTCTTT. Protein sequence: CASSTDRWIGENTEAFF.

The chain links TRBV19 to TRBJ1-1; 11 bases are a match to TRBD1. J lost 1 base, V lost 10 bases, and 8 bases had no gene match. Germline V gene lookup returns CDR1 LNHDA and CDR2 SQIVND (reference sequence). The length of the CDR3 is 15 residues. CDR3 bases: TGTGCCACCAAGGACAGGGGGCTTGCGAACACTGAAGCTTTCTTT. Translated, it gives CATKDRGLANTEAFF.

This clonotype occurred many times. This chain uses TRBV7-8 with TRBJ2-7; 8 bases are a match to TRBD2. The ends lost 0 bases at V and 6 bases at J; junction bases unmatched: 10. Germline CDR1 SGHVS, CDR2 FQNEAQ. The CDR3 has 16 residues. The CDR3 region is CASSLASPGTRTEQYF. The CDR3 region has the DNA TGTGCCAGCAGCTTAGCCTCCCCTGGGACTAGGACCGAGCAGTACTTC. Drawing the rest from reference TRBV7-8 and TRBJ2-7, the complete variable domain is GAGVSQSPRYKVAKRGQDVALRCDPISGHVSLFWYQQALGQGPEFLTYFQNEAQLDKSGLPSDRFFAERPEGSVSTLKIQRTQQEDSAVYLCASSLASPGTRTEQYFGPGTRLTVT.

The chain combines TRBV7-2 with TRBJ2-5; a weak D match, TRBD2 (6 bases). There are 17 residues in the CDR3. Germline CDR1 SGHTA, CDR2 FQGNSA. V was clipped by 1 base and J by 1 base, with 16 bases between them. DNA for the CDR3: TGTGCCAGCAGCTTAGTGGGGGGAGGACCTTTCCAAGAGACCCAGTACTTC. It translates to CASSLVGGGPFQETQYF.

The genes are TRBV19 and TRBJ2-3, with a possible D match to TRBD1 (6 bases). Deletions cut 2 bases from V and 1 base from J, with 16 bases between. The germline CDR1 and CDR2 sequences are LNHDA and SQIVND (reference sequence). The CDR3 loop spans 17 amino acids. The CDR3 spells CASSINWAGAGTDTQYF. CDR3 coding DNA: TGTGCCAGTAGTATAAATTGGGCAGGGGCTGGCACAGATACGCAGTATTTT.

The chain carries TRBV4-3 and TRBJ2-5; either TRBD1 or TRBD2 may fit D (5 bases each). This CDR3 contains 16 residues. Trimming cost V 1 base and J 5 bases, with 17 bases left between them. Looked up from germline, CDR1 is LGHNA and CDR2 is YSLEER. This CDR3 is CASSQASGTIGETQYF. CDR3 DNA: TGCGCCAGCAGCCAAGCCTCCGGGACCATCGGGGAGACCCAGTACTTC.

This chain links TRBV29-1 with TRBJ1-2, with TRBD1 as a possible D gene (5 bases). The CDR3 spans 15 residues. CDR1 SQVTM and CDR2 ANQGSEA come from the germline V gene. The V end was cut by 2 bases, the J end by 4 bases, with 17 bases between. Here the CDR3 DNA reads TGCAGCGTTGAACGGGGGGAGAGGGAGGGCTATGGCTACACCTTC. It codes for CSVERGEREGYGYTF. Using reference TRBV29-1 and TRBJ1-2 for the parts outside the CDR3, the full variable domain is SAVISQKPSRDICQRGTSLTIQCQVDSQVTMMFWYRQQPGQSLTLIATANQGSEATYESGFVIDKFPISRPNLTFSTLTVSNMSPEDSSIYLCSVERGEREGYGYTFGSGTRLTVV.

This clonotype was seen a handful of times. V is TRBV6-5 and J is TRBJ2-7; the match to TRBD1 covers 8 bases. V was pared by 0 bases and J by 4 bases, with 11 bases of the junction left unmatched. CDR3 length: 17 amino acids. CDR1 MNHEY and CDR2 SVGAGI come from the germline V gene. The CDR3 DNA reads TGTGCCAGCAGTTACTCACCCCCCCAGGGGGCTAGGTACGAGCAGTACGTC. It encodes CASSYSPPQGARYEQYV.

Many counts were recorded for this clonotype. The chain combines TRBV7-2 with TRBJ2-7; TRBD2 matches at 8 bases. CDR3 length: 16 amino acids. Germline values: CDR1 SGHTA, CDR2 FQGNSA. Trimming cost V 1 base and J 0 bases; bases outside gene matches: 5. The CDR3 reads CASSLGLAGTSYEQYF. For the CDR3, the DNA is TGTGCCAGCAGCTTAGGGCTAGCGGGTACCTCCTACGAGCAGTACTTC.

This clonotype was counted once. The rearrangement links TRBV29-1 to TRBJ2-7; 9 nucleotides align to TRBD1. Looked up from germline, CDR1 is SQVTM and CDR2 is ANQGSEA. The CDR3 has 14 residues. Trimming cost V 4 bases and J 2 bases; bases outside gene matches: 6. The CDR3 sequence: CSVVLGTGTYEQYF. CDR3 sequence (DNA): TGCAGCGTTGTCTTAGGGACAGGGACCTACGAGCAGTACTTC.

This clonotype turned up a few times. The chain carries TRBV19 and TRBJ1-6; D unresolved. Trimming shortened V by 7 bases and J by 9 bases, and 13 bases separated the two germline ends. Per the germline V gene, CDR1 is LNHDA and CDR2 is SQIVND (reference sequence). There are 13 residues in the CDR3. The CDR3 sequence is CASTLGSTSPLHF. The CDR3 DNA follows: TGTGCCAGTACTTTAGGGTCCACTTCACCCCTCCACTTT.

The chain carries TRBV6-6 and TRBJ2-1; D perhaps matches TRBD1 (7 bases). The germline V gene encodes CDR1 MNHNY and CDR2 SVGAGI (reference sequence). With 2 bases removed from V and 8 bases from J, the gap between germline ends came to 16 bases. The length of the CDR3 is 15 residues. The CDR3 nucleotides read TGTGCCAGCAGTTACCGAGCCAGGGGGGACGATGAGCAGTTCTTC. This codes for CASSYRARGDDEQFF.

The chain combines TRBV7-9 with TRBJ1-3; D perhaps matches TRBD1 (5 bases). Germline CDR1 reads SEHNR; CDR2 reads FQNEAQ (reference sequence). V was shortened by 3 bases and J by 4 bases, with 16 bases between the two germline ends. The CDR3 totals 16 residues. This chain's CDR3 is CASSFGLGRQGNTIYF. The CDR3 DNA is TGTGCCAGCAGCTTTGGATTGGGGCGCCAAGGAAACACCATATATTTT.

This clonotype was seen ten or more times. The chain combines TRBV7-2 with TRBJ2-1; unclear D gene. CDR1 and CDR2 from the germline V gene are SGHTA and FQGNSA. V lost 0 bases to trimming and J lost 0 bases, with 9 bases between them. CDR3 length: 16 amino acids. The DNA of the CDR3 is TGTGCCAGCAGCTTAGCGGTGGCCTCCTCCTACAATGAGCAGTTCTTC. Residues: CASSLAVASSYNEQFF.

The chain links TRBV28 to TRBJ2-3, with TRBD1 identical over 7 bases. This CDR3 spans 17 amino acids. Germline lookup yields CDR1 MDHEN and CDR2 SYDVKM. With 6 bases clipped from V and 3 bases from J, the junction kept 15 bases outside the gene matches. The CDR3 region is CASSPGDSSRMTDTQYF. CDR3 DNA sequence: TGTGCCAGCAGCCCTGGGGACAGCAGTCGGATGACAGATACGCAGTATTTT.

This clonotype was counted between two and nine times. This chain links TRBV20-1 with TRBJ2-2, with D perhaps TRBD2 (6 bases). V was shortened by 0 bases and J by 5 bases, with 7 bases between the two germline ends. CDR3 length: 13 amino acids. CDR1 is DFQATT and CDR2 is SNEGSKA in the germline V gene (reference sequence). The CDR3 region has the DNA TGCAGTGCTAGAGATGGGGGGACCGGGGAGCTGTTTTTT. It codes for CSARDGGTGELFF.

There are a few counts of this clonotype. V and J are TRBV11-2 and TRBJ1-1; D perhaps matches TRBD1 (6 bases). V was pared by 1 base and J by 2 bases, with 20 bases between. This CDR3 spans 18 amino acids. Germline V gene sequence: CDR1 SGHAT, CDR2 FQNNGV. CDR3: CASSLGIGEGGGNTEAFF. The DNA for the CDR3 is TGTGCCAGCAGCTTAGGAATAGGCGAAGGAGGGGGAAACACTGAAGCTTTCTTT.

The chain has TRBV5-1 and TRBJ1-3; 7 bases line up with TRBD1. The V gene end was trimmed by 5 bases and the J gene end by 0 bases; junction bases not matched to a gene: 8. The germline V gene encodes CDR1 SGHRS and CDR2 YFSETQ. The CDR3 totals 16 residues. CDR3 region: CASSQQGPNSGNTIYF. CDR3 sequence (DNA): TGCGCCAGCAGTCAACAGGGGCCCAACTCTGGAAACACCATATATTTT.